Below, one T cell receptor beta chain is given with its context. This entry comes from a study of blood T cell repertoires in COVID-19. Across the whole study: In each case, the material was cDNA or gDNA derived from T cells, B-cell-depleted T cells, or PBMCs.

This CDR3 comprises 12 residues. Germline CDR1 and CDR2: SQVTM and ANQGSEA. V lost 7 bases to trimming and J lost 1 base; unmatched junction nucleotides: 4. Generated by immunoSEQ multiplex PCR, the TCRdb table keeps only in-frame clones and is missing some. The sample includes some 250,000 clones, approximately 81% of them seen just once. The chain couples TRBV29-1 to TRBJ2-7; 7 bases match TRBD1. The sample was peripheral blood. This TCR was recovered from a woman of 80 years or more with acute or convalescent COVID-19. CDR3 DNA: TGCAGCGCGCGACAGGGATCCTACGAGCAGTACTTC. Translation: CSARQGSYEQYF.